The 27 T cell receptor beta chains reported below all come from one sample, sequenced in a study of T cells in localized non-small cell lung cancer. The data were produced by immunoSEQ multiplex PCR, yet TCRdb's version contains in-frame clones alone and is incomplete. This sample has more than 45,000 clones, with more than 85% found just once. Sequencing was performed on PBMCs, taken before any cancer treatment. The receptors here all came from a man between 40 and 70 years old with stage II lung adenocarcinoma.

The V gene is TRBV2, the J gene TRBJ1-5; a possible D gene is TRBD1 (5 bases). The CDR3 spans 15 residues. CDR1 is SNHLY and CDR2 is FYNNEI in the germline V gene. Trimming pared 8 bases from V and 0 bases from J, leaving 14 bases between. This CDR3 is CASRIDSNSNQPQHF. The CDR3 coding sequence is TGTGCCAGCCGAATAGACAGCAATAGCAATCAGCCCCAGCATTTT.

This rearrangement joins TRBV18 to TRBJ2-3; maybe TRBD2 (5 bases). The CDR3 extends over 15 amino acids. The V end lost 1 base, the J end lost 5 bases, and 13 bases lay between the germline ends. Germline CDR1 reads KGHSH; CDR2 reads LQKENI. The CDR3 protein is CASSPREGWIDTQYF. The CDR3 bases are TGTGCCAGCTCACCACGAGAGGGATGGATAGATACGCAGTATTTT.

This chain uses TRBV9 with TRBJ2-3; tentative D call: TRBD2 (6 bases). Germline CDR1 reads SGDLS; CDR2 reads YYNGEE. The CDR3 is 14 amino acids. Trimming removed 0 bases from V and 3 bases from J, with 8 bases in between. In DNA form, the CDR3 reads TGTGCCAGCAGCGTAGCGGGGAGGACAGATACGCAGTATTTT. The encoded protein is CASSVAGRTDTQYF.

For the CDR3, the DNA is TGTGCCAGCAGGGGAACCGGGGGCGACACTGAAGCTTTCTTT. The encoded protein is CASRGTGGDTEAFF. The chain combines TRBV28 with TRBJ1-1; a weak D match, TRBD1 (6 bases). The CDR3 is 14 residues long. CDR1 and CDR2 (germline): MDHEN, SYDVKM. Trimming removed 6 bases at V and 3 bases at J, with 14 bases between.

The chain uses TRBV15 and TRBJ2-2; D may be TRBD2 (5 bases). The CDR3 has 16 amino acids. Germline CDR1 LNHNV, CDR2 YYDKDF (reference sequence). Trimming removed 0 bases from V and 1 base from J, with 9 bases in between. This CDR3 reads CATSRDSDMNTGELFF. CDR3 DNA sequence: TGTGCCACCAGCAGAGATAGCGACATGAACACCGGGGAGCTGTTTTTT.

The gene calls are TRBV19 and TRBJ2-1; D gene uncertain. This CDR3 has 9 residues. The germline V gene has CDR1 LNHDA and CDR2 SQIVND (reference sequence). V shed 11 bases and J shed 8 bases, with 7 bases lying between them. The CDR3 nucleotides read TGTGCCTGCCAGGATGAGCAGTTCTTC. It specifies CACQDEQFF.

As DNA, the CDR3 is TGTGCCAGTAGCCCTCAGTCCTCCTACAATGAGCAGTTCTTC. As protein: CASSPQSSYNEQFF. This chain joins TRBV19 and TRBJ2-1; D is ambiguous. V was pared by 6 bases and J by 0 bases, with 9 bases between. This CDR3 is 14 amino acids long. Germline assignment: CDR1 LNHDA and CDR2 SQIVND (reference sequence).

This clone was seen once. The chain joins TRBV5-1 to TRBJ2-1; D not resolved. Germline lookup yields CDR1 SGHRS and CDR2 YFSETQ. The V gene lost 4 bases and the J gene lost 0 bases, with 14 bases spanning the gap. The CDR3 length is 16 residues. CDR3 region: CASSRDSYSSYNEQFF. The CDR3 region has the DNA TGCGCCAGCAGCAGAGACTCCTATAGCTCCTACAATGAGCAGTTCTTC.

The CDR3 sequence is CASSLESSYEQYF. In DNA form, the CDR3 reads TGTGCCAGCAGCTTGGAATCGTCCTACGAGCAGTACTTC. The V and J genes are TRBV5-4 and TRBJ2-7; D is unclear. V was pared by 0 bases and J by 1 base, with 5 bases between. The V gene's germline CDR1 is SGHNT and CDR2 YYREEE (reference sequence). This CDR3 is 13 amino acids long.

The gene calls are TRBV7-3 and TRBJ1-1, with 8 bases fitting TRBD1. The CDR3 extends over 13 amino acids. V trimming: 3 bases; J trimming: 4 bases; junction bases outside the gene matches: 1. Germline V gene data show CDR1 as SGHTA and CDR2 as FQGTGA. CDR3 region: CASSLDRATEAFF. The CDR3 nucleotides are TGTGCCAGCAGCTTGGACAGGGCCACTGAAGCTTTCTTT.

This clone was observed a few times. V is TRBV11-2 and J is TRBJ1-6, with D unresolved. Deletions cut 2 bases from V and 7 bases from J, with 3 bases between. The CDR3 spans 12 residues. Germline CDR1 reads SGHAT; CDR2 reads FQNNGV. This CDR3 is CASSLPNSPLHF. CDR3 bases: TGTGCCAGCAGCTTACCCAATTCACCCCTCCACTTT.

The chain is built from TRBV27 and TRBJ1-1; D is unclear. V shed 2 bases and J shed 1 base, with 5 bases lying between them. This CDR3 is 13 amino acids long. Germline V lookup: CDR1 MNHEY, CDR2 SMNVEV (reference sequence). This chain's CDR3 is CASSLKGNTEAFF. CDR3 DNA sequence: TGTGCCAGCAGTTTAAAAGGGAACACTGAAGCTTTCTTT.

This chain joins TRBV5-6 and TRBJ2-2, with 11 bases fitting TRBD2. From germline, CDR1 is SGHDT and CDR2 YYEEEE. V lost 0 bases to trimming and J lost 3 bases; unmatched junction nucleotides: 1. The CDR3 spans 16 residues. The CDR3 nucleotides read TGTGCCAGCAGCTTGGCACTAGCGGGGGACACCGGGGAGCTGTTTTTT. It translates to CASSLALAGDTGELFF. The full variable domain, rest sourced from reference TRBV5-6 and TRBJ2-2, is DAGVTQSPTHLIKTRGQQVTLRCSPKSGHDTVSWYQQALGQGPQFIFQYYEEEERQRGNFPDRFSGHQFPNYSSELNVNALLLGDSALYLCASSLALAGDTGELFFGEGSRLTVL.

Here the CDR3 DNA reads TGTGCCAGTAGTGGGCTGGACAGGATGAATGGGAATGAGCAGTTCTTC. Its translation: CASSGLDRMNGNEQFF. The chain carries TRBV19 and TRBJ2-1, with 7 bases matching TRBD1. The CDR3 has 16 amino acids. V lost 5 bases to trimming and J lost 7 bases; unmatched junction nucleotides: 14. Germline loops: CDR1 LNHDA, CDR2 SQIVND (reference sequence). The full variable domain, completed using reference TRBV19 and TRBJ2-1, is DGGITQSPKYLFRKEGQNVTLSCEQNLNHDAMYWYRQDPGQGLRLIYYSQIVNDFQKGDIAEGYSVSREKKESFPLTVTSAQKNPTAFYLCASSGLDRMNGNEQFFGPGTRLTVL.

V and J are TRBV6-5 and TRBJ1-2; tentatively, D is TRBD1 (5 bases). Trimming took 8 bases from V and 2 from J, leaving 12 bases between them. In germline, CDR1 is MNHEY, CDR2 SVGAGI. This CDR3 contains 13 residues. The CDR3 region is CASVRKGNYGYTF. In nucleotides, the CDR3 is TGTGCCAGCGTTCGAAAGGGGAACTATGGCTACACCTTC.

The CDR3 sequence is CASRGGVGDTQYF. In DNA, the CDR3 is TGTGCCAGCCGCGGGGGGGTGGGAGATACGCAGTATTTT. The gene calls are TRBV27 and TRBJ2-3; 9 positions match TRBD2. With V trimmed by 8 bases and J by 5 bases, 5 bases remained unmatched. This CDR3 comprises 13 residues. CDR1 is MNHEY, CDR2 SMNVEV, per germline (reference sequence).

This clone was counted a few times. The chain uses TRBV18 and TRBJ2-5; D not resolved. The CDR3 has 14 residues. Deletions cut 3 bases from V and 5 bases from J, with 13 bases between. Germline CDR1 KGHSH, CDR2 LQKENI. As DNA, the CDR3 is TGTGCCAGCTCACCCGGAGCGCGTCGGGAGACCCAGTACTTC. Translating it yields CASSPGARRETQYF. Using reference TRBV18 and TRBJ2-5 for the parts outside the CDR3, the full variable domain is NAGVMQNPRHLVRRRGQEARLRCSPMKGHSHVYWYRQLPEEGLKFMVYLQKENIIDESGMPKERFSAEFPKEGPSILRIQQVVRGDSAAYFCASSPGARRETQYFGPGTRLLVL.

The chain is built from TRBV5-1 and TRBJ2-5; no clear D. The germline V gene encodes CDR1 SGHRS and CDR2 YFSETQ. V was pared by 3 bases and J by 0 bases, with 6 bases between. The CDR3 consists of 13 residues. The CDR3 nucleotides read TGCGCCAGCAGCTCGGCGTACCAAGAGACCCAGTACTTC. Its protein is CASSSAYQETQYF.

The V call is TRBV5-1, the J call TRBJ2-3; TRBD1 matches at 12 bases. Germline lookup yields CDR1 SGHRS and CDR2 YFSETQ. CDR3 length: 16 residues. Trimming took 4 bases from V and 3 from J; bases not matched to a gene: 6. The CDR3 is CASSPWDRGPTDTQYF. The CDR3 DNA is TGCGCCAGCAGCCCTTGGGACAGGGGGCCTACAGATACGCAGTATTTT.

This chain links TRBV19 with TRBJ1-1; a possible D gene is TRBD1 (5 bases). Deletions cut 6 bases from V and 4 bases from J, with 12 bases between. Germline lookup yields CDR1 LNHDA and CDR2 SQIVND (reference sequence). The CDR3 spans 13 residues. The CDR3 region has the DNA TGTGCCAGTAGCGTAACAGGCACCACTGAAGCTTTCTTT. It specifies CASSVTGTTEAFF. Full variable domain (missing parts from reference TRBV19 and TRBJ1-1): DGGITQSPKYLFRKEGQNVTLSCEQNLNHDAMYWYRQDPGQGLRLIYYSQIVNDFQKGDIAEGYSVSREKKESFPLTVTSAQKNPTAFYLCASSVTGTTEAFFGQGTRLTVV.

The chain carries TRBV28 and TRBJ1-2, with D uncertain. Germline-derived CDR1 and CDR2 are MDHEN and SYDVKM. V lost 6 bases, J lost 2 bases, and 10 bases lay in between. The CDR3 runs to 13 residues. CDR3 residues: CASRGYRNYGYTF. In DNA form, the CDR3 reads TGTGCCAGCAGAGGGTACAGAAACTATGGCTACACCTTC.

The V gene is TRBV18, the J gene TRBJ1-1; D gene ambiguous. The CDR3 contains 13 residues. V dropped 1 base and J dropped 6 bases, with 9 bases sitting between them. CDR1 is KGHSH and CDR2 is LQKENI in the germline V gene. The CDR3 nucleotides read TGTGCCAGCTCACCACTTGGGGAGGCTGAAGCTTTCTTT. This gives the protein CASSPLGEAEAFF.

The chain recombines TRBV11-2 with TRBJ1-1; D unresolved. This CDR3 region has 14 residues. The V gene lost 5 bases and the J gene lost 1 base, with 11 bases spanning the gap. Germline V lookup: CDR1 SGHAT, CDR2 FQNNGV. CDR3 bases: TGTGCCAGCAGCCCAGCGGCGGGGAACACTGAAGCTTTCTTT. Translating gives CASSPAAGNTEAFF.

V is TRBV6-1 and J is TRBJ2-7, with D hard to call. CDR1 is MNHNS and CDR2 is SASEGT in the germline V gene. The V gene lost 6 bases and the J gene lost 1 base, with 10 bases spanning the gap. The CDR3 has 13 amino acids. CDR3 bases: TGTGCCAGCAGCCTAGGGTCGTCCTACGAGCAGTACGTC. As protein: CASSLGSSYEQYV.

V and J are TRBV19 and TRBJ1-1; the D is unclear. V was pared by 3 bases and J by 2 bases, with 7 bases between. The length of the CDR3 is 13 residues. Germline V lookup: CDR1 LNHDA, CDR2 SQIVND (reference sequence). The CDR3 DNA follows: TGTGCCAGTAGTATCCTGGGAAACACTGAAGCTTTCTTT. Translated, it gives CASSILGNTEAFF.

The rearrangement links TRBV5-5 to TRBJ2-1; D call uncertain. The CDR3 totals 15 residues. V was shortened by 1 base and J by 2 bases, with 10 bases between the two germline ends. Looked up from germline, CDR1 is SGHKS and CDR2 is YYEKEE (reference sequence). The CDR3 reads CASSLRSGPYNEQFF. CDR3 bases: TGTGCCAGCAGCTTGCGCTCAGGACCCTACAATGAGCAGTTCTTC. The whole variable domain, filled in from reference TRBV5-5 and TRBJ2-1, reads DAGVTQSPTHLIKTRGQQVTLRCSPISGHKSVSWYQQVLGQGPQFIFQYYEKEERGRGNFPDRFSARQFPNYSSELNVNALLLGDSALYLCASSLRSGPYNEQFFGPGTRLTVL.

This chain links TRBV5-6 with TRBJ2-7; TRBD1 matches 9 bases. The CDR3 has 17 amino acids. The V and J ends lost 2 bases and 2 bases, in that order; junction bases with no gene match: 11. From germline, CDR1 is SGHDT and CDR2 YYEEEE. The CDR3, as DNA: TGTGCCAGCAGCTTTAGTTTCGGGACAGGGCCTGCCTACGAGCAGTACGTC. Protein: CASSFSFGTGPAYEQYV.